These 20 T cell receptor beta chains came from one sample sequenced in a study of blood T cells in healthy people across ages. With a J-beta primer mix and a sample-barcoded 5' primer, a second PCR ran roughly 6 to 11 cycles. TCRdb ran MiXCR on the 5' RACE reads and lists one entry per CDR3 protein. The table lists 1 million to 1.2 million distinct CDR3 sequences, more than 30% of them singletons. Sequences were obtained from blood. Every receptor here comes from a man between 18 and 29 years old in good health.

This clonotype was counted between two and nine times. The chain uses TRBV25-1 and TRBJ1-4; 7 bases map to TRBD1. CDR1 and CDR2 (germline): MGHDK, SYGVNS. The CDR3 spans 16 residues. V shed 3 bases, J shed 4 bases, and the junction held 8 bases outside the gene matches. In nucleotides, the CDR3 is TGTGCCAGCAGTGAGTATGCCGGGACAGATAATGAAAAACTGTTTTTT. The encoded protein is CASSEYAGTDNEKLFF.

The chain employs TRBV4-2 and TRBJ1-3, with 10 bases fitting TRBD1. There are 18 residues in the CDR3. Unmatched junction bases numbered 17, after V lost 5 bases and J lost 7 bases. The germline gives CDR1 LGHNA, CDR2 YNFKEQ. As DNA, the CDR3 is TGTGCCAGCAGCTCCCGGGACAGGGGCCGCGGAAAGACGAACACCATATATTTT. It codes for CASSSRDRGRGKTNTIYF.

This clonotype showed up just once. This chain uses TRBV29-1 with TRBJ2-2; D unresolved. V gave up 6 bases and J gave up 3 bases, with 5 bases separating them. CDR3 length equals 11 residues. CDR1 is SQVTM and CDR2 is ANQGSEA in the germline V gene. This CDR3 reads CSVRYTGELFF. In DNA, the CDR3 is TGCAGCGTCAGGTACACCGGGGAGCTGTTTTTT.

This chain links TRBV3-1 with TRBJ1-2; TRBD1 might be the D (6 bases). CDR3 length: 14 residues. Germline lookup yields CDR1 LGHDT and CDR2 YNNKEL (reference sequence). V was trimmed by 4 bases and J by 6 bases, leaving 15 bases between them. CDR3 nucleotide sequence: TGTGCCAGCAGCCCCCGGGACAATGATGATGGCTACACCTTC. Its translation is CASSPRDNDDGYTF.

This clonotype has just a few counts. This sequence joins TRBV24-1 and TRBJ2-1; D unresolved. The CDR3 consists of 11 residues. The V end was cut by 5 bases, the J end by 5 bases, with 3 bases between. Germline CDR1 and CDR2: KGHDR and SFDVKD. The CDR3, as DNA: TGTGCCACCAGTGGGGACAATGAGCAGTTCTTC. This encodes CATSGDNEQFF.

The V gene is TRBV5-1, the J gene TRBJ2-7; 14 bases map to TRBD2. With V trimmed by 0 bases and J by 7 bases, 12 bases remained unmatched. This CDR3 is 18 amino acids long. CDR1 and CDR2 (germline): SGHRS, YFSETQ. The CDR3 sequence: CASSLGGLAGEDYNEQYF. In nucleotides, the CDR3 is TGCGCCAGCAGCTTGGGGGGACTAGCGGGGGAAGACTACAATGAGCAGTACTTC. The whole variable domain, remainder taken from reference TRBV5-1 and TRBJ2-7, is KAGVTQTPRYLIKTRGQQVTLSCSPISGHRSVSWYQQTPGQGLQFLFEYFSETQRNKGNFPGRFSGRQFSNSRSEMNVSTLELGDSALYLCASSLGGLAGEDYNEQYFGPGTRLTVT.

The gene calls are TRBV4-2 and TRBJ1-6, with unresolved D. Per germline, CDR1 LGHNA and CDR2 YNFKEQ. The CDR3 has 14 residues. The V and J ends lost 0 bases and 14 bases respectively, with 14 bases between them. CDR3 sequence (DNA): TGTGCCAGCAGCCAAGAGACCGGGGTGGTGGCCCTCCACTTT. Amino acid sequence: CASSQETGVVALHF.

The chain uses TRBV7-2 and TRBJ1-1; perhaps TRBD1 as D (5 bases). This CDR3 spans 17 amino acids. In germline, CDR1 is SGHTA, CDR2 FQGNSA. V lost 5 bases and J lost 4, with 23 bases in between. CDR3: CASSLYGTPVRGTEAFF. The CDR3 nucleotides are TGTGCCAGCAGCCTCTACGGGACCCCAGTAAGGGGCACTGAAGCTTTCTTT.

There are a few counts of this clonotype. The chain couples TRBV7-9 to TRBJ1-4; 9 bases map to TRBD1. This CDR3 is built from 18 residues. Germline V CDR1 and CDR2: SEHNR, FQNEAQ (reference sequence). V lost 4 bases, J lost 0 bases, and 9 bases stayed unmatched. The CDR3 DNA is TGTGCCAGCAGCTCCCGGGACAGGGTGTCCGCAACTAATGAAAAACTGTTTTTT. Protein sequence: CASSSRDRVSATNEKLFF.

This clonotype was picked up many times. CDR3 sequence: CASSYSINTDTQYF. The CDR3 DNA sequence: TGTGCCAGCAGTTACTCGATCAACACAGATACGCAGTATTTT. The V gene is TRBV6-6, the J gene TRBJ2-3; D is unresolved. V gave up 0 bases and J gave up 2 bases, with 6 bases separating them. In germline, CDR1 is MNHNY, CDR2 SVGAGI (reference sequence). CDR3 length equals 14 residues.

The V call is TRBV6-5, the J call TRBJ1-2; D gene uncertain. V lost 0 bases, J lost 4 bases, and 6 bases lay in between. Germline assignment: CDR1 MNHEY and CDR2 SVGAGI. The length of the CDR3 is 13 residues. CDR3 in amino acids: CASSYSKRYGYTF. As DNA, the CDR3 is TGTGCCAGCAGTTACTCGAAGCGCTATGGCTACACCTTC.

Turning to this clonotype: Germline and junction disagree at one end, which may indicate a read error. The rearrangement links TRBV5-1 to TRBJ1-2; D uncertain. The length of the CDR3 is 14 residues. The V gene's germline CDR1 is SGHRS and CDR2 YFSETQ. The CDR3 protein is CASSLEFTNYGYIF. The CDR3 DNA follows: TGCGCCAGCAGCTTGGAGTTTACTAACTATGGCTACATCTTC.

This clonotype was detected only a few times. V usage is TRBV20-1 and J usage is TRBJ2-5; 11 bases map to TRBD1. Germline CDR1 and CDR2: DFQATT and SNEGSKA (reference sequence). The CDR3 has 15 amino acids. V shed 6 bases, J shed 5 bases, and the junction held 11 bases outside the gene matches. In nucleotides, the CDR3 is TGCAGTGCCGTTCCAAGGACAGGGGGCCTTGAGACCCAGTACTTC. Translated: CSAVPRTGGLETQYF.

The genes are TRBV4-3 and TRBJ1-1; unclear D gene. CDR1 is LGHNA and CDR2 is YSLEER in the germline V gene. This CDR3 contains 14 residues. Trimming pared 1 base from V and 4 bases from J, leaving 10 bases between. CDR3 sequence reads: CASSQGPSGTEAFF. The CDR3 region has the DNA TGCGCCAGCAGCCAAGGACCAAGCGGCACTGAAGCTTTCTTT.

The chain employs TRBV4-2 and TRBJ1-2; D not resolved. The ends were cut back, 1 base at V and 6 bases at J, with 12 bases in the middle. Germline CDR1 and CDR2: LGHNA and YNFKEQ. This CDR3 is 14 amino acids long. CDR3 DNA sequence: TGTGCCAGCAGCCAAGCCATGGAGCGCCATGGCTACACCTTC. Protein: CASSQAMERHGYTF.

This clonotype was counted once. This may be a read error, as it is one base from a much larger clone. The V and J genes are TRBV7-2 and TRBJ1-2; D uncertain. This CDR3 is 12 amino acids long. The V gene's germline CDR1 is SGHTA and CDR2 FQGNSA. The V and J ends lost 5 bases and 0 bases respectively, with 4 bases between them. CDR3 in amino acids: CTSSDTNYGYTF. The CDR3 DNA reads TGTACCAGCAGCGACACTAACTATGGCTACACCTTC.

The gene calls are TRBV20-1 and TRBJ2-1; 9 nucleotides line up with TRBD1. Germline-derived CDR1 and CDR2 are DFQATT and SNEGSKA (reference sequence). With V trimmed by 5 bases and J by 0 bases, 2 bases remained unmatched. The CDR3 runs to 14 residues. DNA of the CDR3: TGCAGTGCTCCGGACAGGGGCTCCTACAATGAGCAGTTCTTC. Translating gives CSAPDRGSYNEQFF.

In nucleotides, the CDR3 is TGCGCCAGCAGCCACCCAGGGACTAGTGCTACGCAGTATTTT. Translation gives CASSHPGTSATQYF. This chain joins TRBV4-3 and TRBJ2-3, with 8 bases identical to TRBD2. Per the germline V gene, CDR1 is LGHNA and CDR2 is YSLEER. CDR3 length: 14 amino acids. V was clipped by 3 bases and J by 8 bases; unmatched bases: 7.

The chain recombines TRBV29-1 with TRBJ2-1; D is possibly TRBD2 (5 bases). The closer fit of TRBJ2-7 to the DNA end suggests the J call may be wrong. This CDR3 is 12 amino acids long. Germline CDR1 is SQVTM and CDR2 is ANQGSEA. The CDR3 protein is CSVGSDYNEQYF. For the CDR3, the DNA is TGCAGCGTTGGCAGCGACTACAATGAGCAGTACTTC.

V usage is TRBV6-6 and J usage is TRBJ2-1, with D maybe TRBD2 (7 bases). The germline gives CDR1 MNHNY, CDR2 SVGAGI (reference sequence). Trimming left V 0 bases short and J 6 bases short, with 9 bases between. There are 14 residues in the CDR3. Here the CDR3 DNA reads TGTGCCAGCAGTTACTCGGCGGGGGCCAATGAGCAGTTCTTC. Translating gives CASSYSAGANEQFF.